Each of the 32 T cell receptor beta chains below was sequenced from the same sample in a study of T cells in Graves' hyperthyroidism and ophthalmopathy. Using RNA transcripts as the source, TCR beta CDR3 regions were amplified. The TCR CDR3 was amplified in a first-round RT-PCR using the HTBI primer set. MiXCR, applied by TCRdb to the multiplex PCR reads, yields one record per CDR3 protein. The sample shows hundreds of thousands of distinct CDR3 sequences, approximately 14% of them seen only once. The sample comprised blood. The receptor source for this set is a woman between 18 and 30 years old with Graves' hyperthyroidism.

The chain carries TRBV19 and TRBJ2-2; D tentatively reads TRBD1 or TRBD2 (5 bases each). CDR1 and CDR2 (germline): LNHDA, SQIVND (reference sequence). The CDR3 contains 14 residues. V lost 3 bases to trimming and J lost 2 bases, with 7 bases between them. CDR3 sequence: CASSMGPNTGELFF. In nucleotides, the CDR3 is TGTGCCAGTAGTATGGGACCAAACACCGGGGAGCTGTTTTTT.

This clonotype was seen only a few times. The DNA for the CDR3 is TGTGCCAGCAGGTCGGACAGGGATGAAAAACTGTTTTTT. Protein sequence: CASRSDRDEKLFF. V is TRBV7-9 and J is TRBJ1-4; 8 bases map to TRBD1. Germline lookup yields CDR1 SEHNR and CDR2 FQNEAQ (reference sequence). The CDR3 sequence is 13 residues long. V lost 6 bases and J lost 6; bases outside the gene matches: 3.

This clonotype was observed at least ten times. The J gene is TRBJ1-6, the V gene TRBV12-3 or TRBV12-4; 8 bases are a match to TRBD1. The CDR3 runs 15 residues. The V segment lost 1 base and the J segment 7 bases; nucleotides outside the gene matches: 3. CDR3 region: CASSLGDRMNSPLHF. CDR3 nucleotide sequence: TGTGCCAGCAGTTTAGGGGACAGGATGAATTCACCCCTCCACTTT.

V is TRBV7-8 and J is TRBJ1-2; D call uncertain. Trimming took off 5 bases at V and 6 bases at J, with 13 bases between the two ends. This CDR3 comprises 13 residues. Germline assignment: CDR1 SGHVS and CDR2 FQNEAQ. This CDR3 reads CASSPSRTDGYTF. CDR3 nucleotides: TGTGCCAGCAGCCCCAGCCGGACGGATGGCTACACCTTC.

The chain uses TRBV2 and TRBJ2-3; D gene uncertain. Germline V CDR1 and CDR2: SNHLY, FYNNEI. Trimming stripped 10 bases from V and 2 bases from J, with 10 bases between. The CDR3 totals 12 residues. The CDR3 protein is CATTDNTDTQYF. In nucleotides, the CDR3 is TGTGCCACCACTGACAACACAGATACGCAGTATTTT.

At least ten counts were recorded for this clonotype. This chain connects TRBV2 to TRBJ2-7; 10 bases match TRBD2. The CDR3 contains 14 residues. V was clipped by 5 bases and J by 2 bases; unmatched bases: 3. The germline CDR1 and CDR2 sequences are SNHLY and FYNNEI. The CDR3 DNA reads TGTGCCAGCAGTCTCGGGACTAGCGCCTACGAGCAGTACTTC. Encoded protein: CASSLGTSAYEQYF.

There are many counts of this clonotype. The junction shows a germline mismatch at one end, possibly a read error. The chain has TRBV7-7 and TRBJ2-7, with a weak D call TRBD1 (6 bases). The CDR3 sequence is 13 residues long. Germline V gene sequence: CDR1 SSHAT, CDR2 FNYEAQ (reference sequence). CDR3 sequence: CASSLAQGHEQYF. DNA of the CDR3: TGTGCTAGCAGCTTAGCCCAGGGGCACGAGCAGTACTTC. Looking up the rest from reference TRBV7-7 and TRBJ2-7 gives the full variable domain: GAGVSQSPRYKVTKRGQDVTLRCDPISSHATLYWYQQALGQGPEFLTYFNYEAQPDKSGLPSDRFSAERPEGSISTLTIQRTEQRDSAMYRCASSLAQGHEQYFGPGTRLTVT.

This clonotype was recorded many times. The chain carries TRBV7-9 and TRBJ2-7; D call uncertain. The CDR3 runs 13 residues. Germline CDR1 reads SEHNR; CDR2 reads FQNEAQ (reference sequence). V lost 1 base and J lost 2, with 6 bases in between. The CDR3: CASSLVGTYEQYF. As DNA, the CDR3 is TGTGCCAGCAGCTTAGTCGGTACCTACGAGCAGTACTTC.

Ten or more counts support this clonotype. The chain combines TRBV3-1 with TRBJ2-5, with 7 bases matching TRBD2. The CDR3 is made up of 16 amino acids. Trimming at V came to 3 bases and at J to 4 bases, leaving 11 bases not matched to a gene. Germline V gene lookup returns CDR1 LGHDT and CDR2 YNNKEL (reference sequence). DNA of the CDR3: TGTGCCAGCAGCCACGGTGACAGCGGGGAGGGAGAGACCCAGTACTTC. Residues: CASSHGDSGEGETQYF.

This clonotype occurred many times. J is TRBJ2-7 and V is TRBV6-2 or TRBV6-3; D gene unclear. Germline V gives CDR1 MNHEY, CDR2 SVGEGT. The V gene lost 5 bases and the J gene lost 3 bases, with 11 bases spanning the gap. The CDR3 contains 13 residues. Here the CDR3 DNA reads TGTGCCAGCAGTCAACTGAGCCACTACGAGCAGTACTTC. Protein: CASSQLSHYEQYF.

This clonotype was recorded at least ten times. CDR3 region: CSAQSSSGIYEQYF. CDR3 sequence (DNA): TGCAGTGCTCAGAGCTCTAGCGGAATCTACGAGCAGTACTTC. This chain uses TRBV20-1 with TRBJ2-7, with TRBD2 matching 7 bases. There are 14 residues in the CDR3. Per germline, CDR1 DFQATT and CDR2 SNEGSKA (reference sequence). J was trimmed by 3 bases and V by 5 bases; bases with no gene match: 10.

This clonotype occurred many times. The chain links TRBV20-1 to TRBJ2-3; D is ambiguous. There are 16 residues in the CDR3. The germline gives CDR1 DFQATT, CDR2 SNEGSKA (reference sequence). V dropped 4 bases and J dropped 2 bases, with 19 bases sitting between them. CDR3 loop: CSANGLESMPTDTQYF. CDR3 nucleotides: TGCAGTGCTAATGGGCTAGAGTCTATGCCCACAGATACGCAGTATTTT.

This clonotype was seen only a few times. At one end the junction does not follow the germline gene, possibly because of a read error. The V call is TRBV29-1, the J call TRBJ2-7; D assignment may be TRBD1 or TRBD2 (5 bases each). Per the germline V gene, CDR1 is SQVTM and CDR2 is ANQGSEA. The CDR3 runs to 13 residues. The CDR3 loop is CNVAYRDPGEQYF. As DNA, the CDR3 is TGCAACGTTGCGTACCGGGACCCAGGCGAGCAGTACTTC.

This clonotype was picked up a small number of times. The chain employs TRBV7-9 and TRBJ2-5; TRBD2 aligns across 13 bases. CDR1 is SEHNR and CDR2 is FQNEAQ in the germline V gene (reference sequence). The CDR3 length is 18 residues. The V gene end was trimmed by 1 base and the J gene end by 2 bases; junction bases not matched to a gene: 7. The CDR3 protein is CASSLGGTSGAKQETQYF. The CDR3 DNA is TGTGCCAGCAGCTTAGGGGGGACTAGCGGGGCGAAGCAAGAGACCCAGTACTTC. Using reference TRBV7-9 and TRBJ2-5 for the parts outside the CDR3, the full variable domain is DTGVSQNPRHKITKRGQNVTFRCDPISEHNRLYWYRQTLGQGPEFLTYFQNEAQLEKSRLLSDRFSAERPKGSFSTLEIQRTEQGDSAMYLCASSLGGTSGAKQETQYFGPGTRLLVL.

This clonotype was seen a handful of times. The CDR3 here is CASSYPWGTNEQFF. CDR3 in DNA: TGTGCCAGCAGTTACCCCTGGGGCACCAATGAGCAGTTCTTC. The chain joins TRBV6-2 or TRBV6-3 to TRBJ2-1; a weak D match, TRBD1 (5 bases). CDR1 MNHEY and CDR2 SVGEGT come from the germline V gene. CDR3 length: 14 residues. Trimming took off 2 bases at V and 6 bases at J, with 11 bases between the two ends.

This clonotype has at least ten counts. The chain recombines TRBV11-2 with TRBJ1-2; unclear D gene. CDR3 length: 13 amino acids. V was shortened by 8 bases and J by 6 bases, with 16 bases between the two germline ends. Germline V gene sequence: CDR1 SGHAT, CDR2 FQNNGV. CDR3: CASSGGHLDGYTF. DNA for the CDR3: TGTGCCAGCTCCGGCGGGCACCTTGATGGCTACACCTTC. The full variable domain, in which reference TRBV11-2 and TRBJ1-2 provide the parts outside the CDR3, is EAGVAQSPRYKIIEKRQSVAFWCNPISGHATLYWYQQILGQGPKLLIQFQNNGVVDDSQLPKDRFSAERLKGVDSTLKIQPAKLEDSAVYLCASSGGHLDGYTFGSGTRLTVV.

A few counts support this clonotype. The V gene is TRBV24-1, the J gene TRBJ2-7; D uncertain. Germline assignment: CDR1 KGHDR and CDR2 SFDVKD. V was cut by 3 bases and J by 3 bases, with 8 bases left in between. This CDR3 contains 13 residues. CDR3 sequence (DNA): TGTGCCACCAGTGATCCCGACTTCTACGAGCAGTACTTC. Its translation is CATSDPDFYEQYF.

This clonotype was seen more than once but under ten times. The chain combines TRBV11-2 with TRBJ2-2; TRBD2 matches at 7 bases. J was trimmed by 1 base and V by 4 bases; bases with no gene match: 9. The germline gives CDR1 SGHAT, CDR2 FQNNGV. The CDR3 has 17 amino acids. CDR3 amino acids: CASSSAGGRGNTGELFF. Written as DNA, the CDR3 is TGTGCCAGCAGCTCGGCAGGCGGGAGAGGGAACACCGGGGAGCTGTTTTTT.

V is TRBV19 and J is TRBJ2-1; perhaps TRBD2 as D (6 bases). This CDR3 is 14 amino acids long. V dropped 1 base and J dropped 2 bases, with 6 bases sitting between them. Germline values: CDR1 LNHDA, CDR2 SQIVND (reference sequence). CDR3 in DNA: TGTGCCAGTAGTATAGGGACTACCTACAATGAGCAGTTCTTC. Translating it yields CASSIGTTYNEQFF.

This clonotype was detected a few times. This rearrangement joins TRBV20-1 to TRBJ1-6; D gene uncertain. The CDR3 runs to 15 residues. Per germline, CDR1 DFQATT and CDR2 SNEGSKA (reference sequence). V dropped 2 bases and J dropped 0 bases, with 8 bases sitting between them. CDR3 DNA: TGCAGTGCTAGACCACAGAGCTCCTATAATTCACCCCTCCACTTT. Protein: CSARPQSSYNSPLHF.

The chain uses TRBV6-4 and TRBJ1-5; D is unresolved. With 8 bases removed from V and 7 bases from J, the gap between germline ends came to 3 bases. The CDR3 is made up of 9 amino acids. The germline V gene has CDR1 MRHNA and CDR2 SNTAGT. This CDR3 is CASAQPQHF. CDR3 DNA: TGTGCCAGCGCGCAGCCCCAGCATTTT.

The chain couples TRBV4-1 to TRBJ2-7; 12 positions match TRBD1. The V segment lost 0 bases and the J segment 5 bases; nucleotides outside the gene matches: 5. The length of the CDR3 is 16 residues. The germline V gene encodes CDR1 MGHRA and CDR2 YSYEKL. Written as DNA, the CDR3 is TGCGCCAGCAGCCAAGAACGGGACAGGGGGCAACACGAGCAGTACTTC. It specifies CASSQERDRGQHEQYF.

This clonotype was counted at least ten times. This chain connects TRBV10-3 to TRBJ1-1, with 9 bases identical to TRBD1. Trimming took 5 bases from V and 7 from J; bases not matched to a gene: 8. The CDR3 length is 14 residues. CDR1 and CDR2 (germline): ENHRY, SYGVKD. The CDR3, as DNA: TGTGCCATCAGTCCGGGACAGGGTTCAGATGAAGCTTTCTTT. Its protein product is CAISPGQGSDEAFF.

This clonotype was recorded many times. The chain recombines TRBV7-2 with TRBJ2-7; TRBD1 agrees at 7 bases. Germline CDR1 reads SGHTA; CDR2 reads FQGNSA. This CDR3 region has 16 residues. The V segment lost 5 bases and the J segment 1 base; nucleotides outside the gene matches: 11. The CDR3 protein is CASSPFPGQSSYEQYF. Written as DNA, the CDR3 is TGTGCCAGCAGCCCGTTCCCGGGACAGTCTTCCTACGAGCAGTACTTC.

This clonotype was counted between two and nine times. This rearrangement joins TRBV25-1 to TRBJ2-1, with TRBD2 as a possible D gene (6 bases). Trimming cost V 1 base and J 7 bases, with 8 bases left between them. This CDR3 region has 13 residues. Per the germline V gene, CDR1 is MGHDK and CDR2 is SYGVNS. Written as DNA, the CDR3 is TGTGCCAGCAGTGAATTCGGAGGGAATGAGCAGTTCTTC. It codes for CASSEFGGNEQFF.

The V call is TRBV18, the J call TRBJ1-4; D is ambiguous. The CDR3 covers 14 residues. Trimming removed 2 bases from V and 4 bases from J, with 8 bases in between. Germline V gene data show CDR1 as KGHSH and CDR2 as LQKENI. CDR3 coding DNA: TGTGCCAGCTCACCAATGAGACTTAATGAAAAACTGTTTTTT. Translated, it gives CASSPMRLNEKLFF.

This clonotype was detected ten times or more. The chain uses TRBV2 and TRBJ1-1; 7 bases fit TRBD1. CDR3 length: 12 amino acids. The junction had 4 bases not matched to a gene; V was cut back by 5 bases and J by 7 bases. Germline V gene sequence: CDR1 SNHLY, CDR2 FYNNEI. The CDR3 nucleotides are TGTGCCAGCAGTTCCGGGACAGATGAAGCTTTCTTT. Its protein product is CASSSGTDEAFF.

This clonotype was seen a handful of times. V gene TRBV5-6 combines with J gene TRBJ1-1; 8 nucleotides match TRBD1. Germline CDR1 SGHDT, CDR2 YYEEEE. The CDR3 has 15 amino acids. Trimming at V came to 4 bases and at J to 3 bases, leaving 8 bases not matched to a gene. This CDR3 reads CASSPVQGGHTEAFF. Written as DNA, the CDR3 is TGTGCCAGCAGCCCTGTACAGGGGGGACACACTGAAGCTTTCTTT.

Notes on this clonotype: This may arise from a read error, as a much more abundant clone is one base away. The chain links TRBV4-3 to TRBJ2-1, with D maybe TRBD1 (5 bases). Germline V lookup: CDR1 LGHNA, CDR2 YSLEER. The length of the CDR3 is 13 residues. V dropped 1 base and J dropped 10 bases, with 11 bases sitting between them. CDR3 protein: CASSQAMGREQFF. The CDR3 DNA follows: TGCGCCAGCAGCCAAGCAATGGGGCGGGAGCAGTTCTTC.

The V gene is TRBV20-1, the J gene TRBJ2-3; 14 bases match TRBD2. CDR1 is DFQATT, CDR2 SNEGSKA, per germline (reference sequence). Trimming cost V 7 bases and J 9 bases; bases outside gene matches: 9. The CDR3 runs to 14 residues. This chain's CDR3 is CSVSGLAGVYTQYF. In DNA, the CDR3 is TGCAGTGTATCGGGACTAGCGGGAGTCTACACGCAGTATTTT.

This clonotype was observed a few times. The chain links TRBV15 to TRBJ1-2, with unresolved D. Trimming took 0 bases from V and 7 from J, leaving 15 bases between them. CDR1 is LNHNV, CDR2 YYDKDF, per germline (reference sequence). This CDR3 is built from 15 residues. The CDR3 DNA is TGTGCCACCAGCAGAGACCTCGGCGTACCGGGTGGCTACACCTTC. Protein: CATSRDLGVPGGYTF.

The rearrangement links TRBV28 to TRBJ2-5; TRBD2 agrees at 11 bases. J gave up 2 bases and V 6 bases, and 5 bases lay outside the gene matches. This CDR3 comprises 15 residues. The germline gives CDR1 MDHEN, CDR2 SYDVKM. The CDR3, as DNA: TGTGCCAGCAGCATTCTAGCGGGAGGACAAGAGACCCAGTACTTC. This encodes CASSILAGGQETQYF.